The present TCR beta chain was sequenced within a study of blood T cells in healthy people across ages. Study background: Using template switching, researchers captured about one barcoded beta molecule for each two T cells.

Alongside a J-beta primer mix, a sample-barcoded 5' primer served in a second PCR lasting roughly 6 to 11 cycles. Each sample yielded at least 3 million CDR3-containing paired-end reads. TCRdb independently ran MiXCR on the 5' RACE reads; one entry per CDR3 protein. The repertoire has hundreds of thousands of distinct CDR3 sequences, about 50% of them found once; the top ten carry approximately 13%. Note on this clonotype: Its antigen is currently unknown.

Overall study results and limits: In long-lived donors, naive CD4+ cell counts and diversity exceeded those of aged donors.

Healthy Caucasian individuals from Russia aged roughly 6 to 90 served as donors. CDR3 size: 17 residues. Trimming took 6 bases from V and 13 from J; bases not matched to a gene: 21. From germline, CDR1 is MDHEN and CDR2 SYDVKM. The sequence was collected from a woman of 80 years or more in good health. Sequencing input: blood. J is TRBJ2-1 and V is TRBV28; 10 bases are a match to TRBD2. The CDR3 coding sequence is TGTGCCAGCAGCACCCGGACTAGCGGAACATACCAGGAGACCCAGTTCTTC. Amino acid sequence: CASSTRTSGTYQETQFF.